This paragraph reports one TCR beta chain. The table lists this clone with a count of one. Its binding antigen is unknown. Base qualities are missing; no much larger clone stands one base away. The immunoSEQ Assay, a bias-controlled multiplex PCR, was used to amplify TCRbeta CDR3 regions from genomic DNA. Per the authors' processing: Nucleated cell counts per sample were estimated from amplification of reference gene primers within the assay. To quantify the absolute abundance of each unique TCRbeta CDR3 rearrangement, sequence reads were collapsed and filtered. For each sample, productive Simpson clonality was calculated as the square root of Simpson's diversity index over productive rearrangements. TCRdb holds this immuneACCESS table with in-frame rearrangements only. Some clones are missing; in checked studies, unresolved V genes explain under half, and the rest has no known cause. The V and J calls and clone size were taken over from that table, and D and trimming were inferred from the DNA. The sample table shows approximately 200,000 clones, and under 90% are seen once. The ten largest clones capture 3.5% to 5% of the sample.

The data originate from a study of blood T cell repertoires in COVID-19 (dated by TCRdb to about 2020). At the level of the whole study: Collaborator samples came from the United States, Italy and Spain and covered acute and convalescent phases of COVID-19. The prospective study material was composed of cDNA or gDNA derived from T cells, B-cell-depleted T cells, or PBMCs. Deeply sampled blood TCRbeta repertoires from subjects exposed to, actively infected with, or recovered from COVID-19 were included in the dataset. The repertoires were released in a freely available public database intended as a resource for research on the immune response to SARS-CoV-2. The samples were drawn from the first 160 participants of the ongoing ImmuneRACE study and from 950 to 1,500 subjects provided by 6 global collaborators. The sample metadata nearly always contained a de-identified subject ID, COVID-19 status, age in years and sex. HLA class I and class II types, where available, came from metadata supplied by the sample provider rather than from assay-based typing.

The collaborating institutions used their own protocols to collect whole blood in K2EDTA tubes. For TCRbeta analysis, collaborators shipped samples as frozen whole blood, isolated PBMCs, or DNA extracted from either of those sample types. The germline ends are 6 bases apart after V is trimmed by 0 bases and J by 4 bases. The CDR3 contains 13 residues, cysteine and phenylalanine counted. The kept DNA is CDR3 alone, 39 bases in frame from the first base. CDR1 and CDR2, looked up from the germline V gene, are SGHAT and FQNNGV. The study at large found these results: The quantity of clinical and demographic metadata differed by source and by participant and was supplied without curation.

This sequence was found in a man aged 45-65 years with acute or convalescent COVID-19. The chain is made from TRBV11-2 and TRBJ1-1, and TRBD1 may be the D gene, going by 6 matching bases. Sequenced sample: peripheral blood. In nucleotide form, the sequence is TGTGCCAGCAGCTTAGAAGGGGGCACTGAAGCTTTCTTT. Its protein product is CASSLEGGTEAFF. Where the CDR3 stops, the reference TRBV11-2 and TRBJ1-1 genes take over; the full variable domain is EAGVAQSPRYKIIEKRQSVAFWCNPISGHATLYWYQQILGQGPKLLIQFQNNGVVDDSQLPKDRFSAERLKGVDSTLKIQPAKLEDSAVYLCASSLEGGTEAFFGQGTRLTVV.